This T cell receptor (beta chain) derives from a study of cytomegalovirus exposure and HLA in healthy donors. Study results and limitations: Rarity held for most TCR sequences, but there were some public TCRs that occurred in many donors. In a later analysis, a genetic analysis reported fewer productive-TCR N-insertions in an Asian-associated ancestry cluster than the cohort average. Later work associated over 15,000 TCR beta sequences with HLA alleles at 0.05 false discovery rate.

This clone was counted only a few times. The antigen remains unidentified. The PCR ran on 60 Vbeta and 13 Jbeta primers. Here immunoSEQ multiplex PCR was the method, and the copy in TCRdb shows in-frame clones only, minus some. Of some 180,000 clones in the sample, about 10% are singletons; the top ten hold 1% to 1.5%. The TCR originated in a woman in her twenties or thirties in good health and CMV-seropositive. Material: PBMCs.

The CDR3 is CASGQGHTGELFF. The CDR3 nucleotides read TGTGCCAGTGGACAGGGGCACACCGGGGAGCTGTTTTTT. The chain couples TRBV27 to TRBJ2-2; 9 bases match TRBD1. CDR3 length equals 13 residues. J lost 3 bases, V lost 9 bases, and 2 bases had no gene match. Looked up from germline, CDR1 is MNHEY and CDR2 is SMNVEV (reference sequence).